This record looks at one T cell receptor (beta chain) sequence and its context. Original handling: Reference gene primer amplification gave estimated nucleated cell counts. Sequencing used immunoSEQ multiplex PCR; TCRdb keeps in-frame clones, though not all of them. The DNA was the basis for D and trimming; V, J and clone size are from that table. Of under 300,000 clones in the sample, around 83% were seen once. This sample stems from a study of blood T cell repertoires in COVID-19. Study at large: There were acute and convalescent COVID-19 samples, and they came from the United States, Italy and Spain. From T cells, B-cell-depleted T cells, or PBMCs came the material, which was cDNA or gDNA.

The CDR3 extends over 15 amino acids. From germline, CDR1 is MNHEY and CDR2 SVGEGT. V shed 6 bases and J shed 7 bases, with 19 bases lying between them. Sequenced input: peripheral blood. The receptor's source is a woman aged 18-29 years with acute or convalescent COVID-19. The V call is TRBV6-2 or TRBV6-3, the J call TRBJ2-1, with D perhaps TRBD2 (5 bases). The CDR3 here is CASSQPFGLRNEQFF. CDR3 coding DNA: TGTGCCAGCAGCCAGCCTTTCGGACTGAGAAATGAGCAGTTCTTC.